Included here is one T cell receptor beta chain sequence, with context. Its antigen is still unknown. The record has no base qualities; no much larger clone is one base away. The same CDR3 also results from other DNA sequences found in this sample. Each donor gave one peripheral blood draw, averaging approximately 120 mL, which was collected into heparinised tubes. Naive, central memory, regulatory and stem cell-like memory CD4+ T cells were sorted on a BD FACSAria II using a panel including CD45RO, CCR7, CD25, CD127, CD95 and CD27. Purity was above 98% for every sorted population. PBMCs were isolated right away by Lymphoprep density gradient centrifugation and were stained directly, without culture. To minimize batch effects, samples were stained and sorted in pairs, one healthy donor with one patient per experiment. Sequences SQVTM (CDR1) and ANQGSEA (CDR2) are obtained from the germline V gene. Spanning cysteine to phenylalanine, the CDR3 consists of 10 amino acids. The only DNA kept is the CDR3, 30 bases in frame from the first base. V loses 4 bases of germline sequence and J loses 5 bases, and the interval between the two ends is 6 bases.

The sample is drawn from a study of beta chain features in type 1 diabetes (dated by TCRdb to 2017 to 2018). At the level of the whole study: Mean age, gender distribution, total cell number and subset yield did not differ between patients and healthy donors. A total of about 100 million sorted cells were examined across all samples, and RNA yield correlated strongly with the number of cells per subset. Whereas all 28 donors provided naive and central memory subsets, regulatory and stem cell-like memory subsets were isolated from just 8 patients and roughly eight healthy donors. The study compared the TCRB repertoires of sorted circulating CD4+ T cell subsets in recently diagnosed type 1 diabetes patients with those in matched healthy donors. Paper-wide results and their limitations: Only small numbers of individuals were included in the HLA sub-analyses, which left unresolved whether HLA type had any influence on TCRB rearrangement. At VDJ recombination sites, type 1 diabetes patients had fewer insertions and more deleted nucleotides, which implies abnormalities in thymic rearrangement. Naive, central memory and regulatory TCRB repertoires appeared to be more alike among patients than among healthy donors. Because cDNA was sequenced instead of genomic DNA, activated cells with high expression could be over-represented, although the groups did not differ in activation or CD3 levels. Type 1 diabetes patients showed a moderate but significant shortening of TCRB CDR3 length in all four CD4+ subsets. Shorter templates might have been favored by PCR, but patient and control samples were amplified and corrected together, so both groups would have been affected equally by any skew.

The High Capacity cDNA Reverse Transcription Kit was used to reverse transcribe all of the isolated RNA, meaning that expressed TCRB transcripts were what got sequenced. Naive, central memory and regulatory T cell samples underwent deep immunoSEQ sequencing, averaging about 3.57 million total reads per sample. After sorted cells were lysed in RLT buffer, RNA was extracted with DNase-treated RNeasy Micro or Mini kits, with the choice depending on cell number. Each cell subset was processed separately to prevent cross-contamination, with patient and healthy donor samples processed together. Using the immunoSEQ multiplex PCR, TCRB sequences were amplified from cDNA into 87-bp fragments spanning the CDR3 region. Amplicons were sequenced on the Illumina HiSeq platform. From the authors' description of their analysis: PCR bias was corrected computationally using synthetic template baselines, and reads within Hamming distance 2 were collapsed, with unmergeable singletons discarded. Reads were aligned to IMGT to assign V, D and J genes, CDR3 length, and insertions or deletions at six rearrangement sites. Within each subset, clonotype counts were normalized to the number of sorted cells before true diversity and Gini coefficients were calculated with the tcR R package. The overlap coefficient, calculated on TCRB nucleotide sequences, was used to measure repertoire sharing. As a proxy for the pre-selection repertoire, out-of-frame TCRB sequences from naive cells were analyzed. As stored in TCRdb, this immuneACCESS dataset retains in-frame rearrangements with V and J assigned. A fraction of the clones does not appear; measured against another copy, unresolved V genes explain less than half of the discrepancy, and the remainder lacks a known reason. Clonal size and the V and J genes are those of that table, whereas D and trimming came from the DNA. The sample table lists 450,000 to 550,000 clones, approximately 30% of them with a count of one. The biggest ten clones account for about 0.065% of the sample.

The receptor was derived from a man aged 18 to 29 in good health. The chain uses TRBV29-1 and TRBJ2-7, and TRBD2 may be the D gene, going by 6 matching bases. The sequencing sample was made of naive CD4+ T cells from blood. The cell subset or site label on this specimen signifies: true naive CD4+ T cells. The CDR3 in this case is CSVAGDEQYF. The base sequence is TGCAGCGTTGCGGGGGACGAGCAGTACTTC.